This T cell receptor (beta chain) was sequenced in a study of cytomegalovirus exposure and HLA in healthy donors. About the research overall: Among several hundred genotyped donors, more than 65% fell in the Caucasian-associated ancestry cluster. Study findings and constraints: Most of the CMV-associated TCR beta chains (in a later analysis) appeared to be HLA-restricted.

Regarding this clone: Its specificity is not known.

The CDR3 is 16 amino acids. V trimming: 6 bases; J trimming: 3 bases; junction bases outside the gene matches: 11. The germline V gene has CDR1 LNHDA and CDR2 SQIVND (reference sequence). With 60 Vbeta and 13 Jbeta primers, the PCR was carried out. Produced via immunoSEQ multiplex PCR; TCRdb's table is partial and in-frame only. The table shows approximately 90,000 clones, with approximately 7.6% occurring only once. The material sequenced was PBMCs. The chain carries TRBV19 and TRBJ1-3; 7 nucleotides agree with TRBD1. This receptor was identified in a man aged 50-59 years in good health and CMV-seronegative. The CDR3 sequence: CASSRVGGHGGNTIYF. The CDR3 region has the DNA TGTGCCAGTAGCCGGGTAGGGGGCCACGGTGGAAACACCATATATTTT.